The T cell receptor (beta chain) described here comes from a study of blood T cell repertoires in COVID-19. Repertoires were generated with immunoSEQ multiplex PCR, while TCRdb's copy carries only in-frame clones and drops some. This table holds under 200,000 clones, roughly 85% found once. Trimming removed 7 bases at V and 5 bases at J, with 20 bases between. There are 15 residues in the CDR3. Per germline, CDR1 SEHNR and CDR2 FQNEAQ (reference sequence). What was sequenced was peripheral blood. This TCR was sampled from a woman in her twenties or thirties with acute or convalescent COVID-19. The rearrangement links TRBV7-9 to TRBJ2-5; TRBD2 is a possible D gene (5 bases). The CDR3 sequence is CASTRARAQRETQYF. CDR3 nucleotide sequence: TGTGCCAGCACCCGGGCGAGGGCGCAACGGGAGACCCAGTACTTC.